This TCR beta chain was recorded in a study of blood T cell repertoires in COVID-19. This CDR3 comprises 13 residues. Looked up from germline, CDR1 is LGHDT and CDR2 is YNNKEL (reference sequence). Trimming at V came to 4 bases and at J to 9 bases, leaving 6 bases not matched to a gene. The protocol was immunoSEQ multiplex PCR, while the TCRdb copy is restricted to in-frame clones and leaves out a portion. The sample contains approximately 320,000 clones, under 95% of which appear only once. Allocation to cohorts depended on clinical history reported by the participants. Sequencing used PBMCs or T cells enriched from blood (not recorded which). The sequence derives from a man aged 60 to 75 who had recovered from COVID-19. V usage is TRBV3-1 (or the pseudogene TRBV3-2) and J usage is TRBJ2-4, with 7 bases fitting TRBD1. In DNA form, the CDR3 reads TGTGCCAGCAGCCCTAGCAGGGACAGCATTCAGTACTTC. As protein: CASSPSRDSIQYF.